A selection of T cell receptor beta chains follows, all from one sample in a study of blood T cell repertoires in COVID-19. The protocol was immunoSEQ multiplex PCR, while the TCRdb copy is restricted to in-frame clones and leaves out a portion. Of about 180,000 clones listed, about four fifths are singletons. Sequencing was performed on peripheral blood. The receptors were gathered from a man in his 70s with active or convalescent COVID-19. CDR3s include the opening cysteine and the closing phenylalanine or tryptophan. Fields, in order: J gene, V gene, clone size, D gene, CDR3 DNA, CDR3 protein. A D gene is named only where the DNA matches it firmly. Expanded clones are given a class, and other clones once, few, many or no size at all.

J: TRBJ2-1; V: TRBV20-1; size: NA; D: NA; DNA: TGCAGTGCTAGTTCAGGGGTTGGGCTCAATGAGCAGTTCTTC; CDR3: CSASSGVGLNEQFF
J: TRBJ2-7; V: TRBV4-1; size: few; D: TRBD1; DNA: TGCGCCAGCAGCCTTCGGGACAGCTCCTACGAGCAGTACTTC; CDR3: CASSLRDSSYEQYF
J: TRBJ1-2; V: TRBV6-5; size: NA; D: NA; DNA: TGTGCCAGCAGTCCAACAGGGTTGGGCTACACCTTC; CDR3: CASSPTGLGYTF
J: TRBJ1-4; V: TRBV18; size: NA; D: TRBD1; DNA: TGTGCCAGCTCTCCTCGACAGGGCTCAGCTAATGAAAAACTGTTTTTT; CDR3: CASSPRQGSANEKLFF
J: TRBJ2-7; V: TRBV3-1/TRBV3-2; size: NA; D: TRBD2; DNA: TGTGCCAGCTGTGAAGCGGGAGAAGAGTACGAGCAGTACTTC; CDR3: CASCEAGEEYEQYF
J: TRBJ1-5; V: TRBV2; size: NA; D: NA; DNA: TGTGCCAGCAGACGGGAGGGTCAGCCCCAGCATTTT; CDR3: CASRREGQPQHF
J: TRBJ1-2; V: TRBV5-4; size: NA; D: NA; DNA: TGTGCCAGCAGCTTGGGTCAGAGGAACTATGGCTACACCTTC; CDR3: CASSLGQRNYGYTF
J: TRBJ2-3; V: TRBV5-1; size: NA; D: TRBD2; DNA: TGCGCCAGCAAGGCAGGAGCGGGAGTCACAGATACGCAGTATTTT; CDR3: CASKAGAGVTDTQYF
J: TRBJ2-3; V: TRBV19; size: NA; D: TRBD1; DNA: TGTGCCAGTAGTATTACAGGGGCCTTCATGGGTACGCAGTATTTT; CDR3: CASSITGAFMGTQYF
J: TRBJ2-6; V: TRBV6-5; size: NA; D: NA; DNA: TGTGCCAGCAGGGGACATTACTCTGGGGCCAACGTCCTGACTTTC; CDR3: CASRGHYSGANVLTF